The rows below give T cell receptor beta chains drawn from one sample of a study of blood T cells in healthy people across ages. TCRdb re-analysed the 5' RACE reads in MiXCR, keeping a single row per CDR3 protein. Of approximately 780,000 distinct CDR3 sequences in the sample, 25% to 30% were seen once. The same data also went into a second study, on T cells of mothers and their children.

The specimen sequenced was blood. Every receptor here comes from a boy aged 5-17 years in good health. CDR3s leave out the opening cysteine and the closing phenylalanine or tryptophan.

V	length	CDR3
TRBV5-1	9	ASRTGNEQF
TRBV18	10	ASSLGIWELF
TRBV5-1	12	ASSLEVAPDTQY
TRBV12-3/TRBV12-4	14	ASSQGVLSGTDTQY
TRBV29-1	9	SVGRATEAF
TRBV20-1	14	SASSTGDPKVYGYT
TRBV5-8	12	ASSLAGGPYTQY
TRBV12-3/TRBV12-4	11	ASSLVGNYGYT
TRBV6-5	14	ASSYSRGVTQETQY
TRBV5-1	13	ASLQGGTLQWEQF
TRBV29-1	11	SVPKGGGGEQY
TRBV7-9	12	ASSSPGRPYGYT
TRBV4-1	22	ASSQRGAGEVPTSFGGKYNEQF
TRBV9	11	ASSAGDANGYT
TRBV15	16	ATSRDQTGTGNPYEQY
TRBV24-1	14	ATSDFSLPRWETQY
TRBV18	13	ASSPGQGVSSPLH
TRBV29-1	10	SVRTGGSEQY
TRBV28	14	ASREEQGPNTGELF
TRBV6-1	13	ASRGQSSYNSPLH
TRBV2	11	ASRADSGDEQF
TRBV5-1	14	ASSFSLAGGTGELF
TRBV12-3/TRBV12-4	12	ASSSGSGANVLT
TRBV12-3/TRBV12-4	14	ASSLTHIADASPLH
TRBV7-9	11	ASSYDSNYGYT
TRBV7-9	15	ASSSRTETPRAYGYT
TRBV20-1	14	SAPGLAGSLSDTQY
TRBV9	12	ASSVVGSSYEQY
TRBV7-3	15	ASSPPGVAGEGIAQY
TRBV4-1	11	ASSPFPGNEQF